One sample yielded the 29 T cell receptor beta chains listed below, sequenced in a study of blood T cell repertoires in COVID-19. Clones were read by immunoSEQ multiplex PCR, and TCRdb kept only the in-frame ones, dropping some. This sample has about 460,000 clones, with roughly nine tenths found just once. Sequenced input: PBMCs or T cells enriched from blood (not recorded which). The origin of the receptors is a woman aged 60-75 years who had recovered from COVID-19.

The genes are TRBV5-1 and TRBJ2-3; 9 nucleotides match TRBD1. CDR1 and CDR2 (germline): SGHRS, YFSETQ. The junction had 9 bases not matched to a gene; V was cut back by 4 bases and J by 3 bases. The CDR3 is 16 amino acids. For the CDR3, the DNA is TGCGCCAGCAGCCCCACCGGGACAGGGTTTACAGATACGCAGTATTTT. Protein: CASSPTGTGFTDTQYF. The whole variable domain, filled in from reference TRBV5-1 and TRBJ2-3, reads KAGVTQTPRYLIKTRGQQVTLSCSPISGHRSVSWYQQTPGQGLQFLFEYFSETQRNKGNFPGRFSGRQFSNSRSEMNVSTLELGDSALYLCASSPTGTGFTDTQYFGPGTRLTVL.

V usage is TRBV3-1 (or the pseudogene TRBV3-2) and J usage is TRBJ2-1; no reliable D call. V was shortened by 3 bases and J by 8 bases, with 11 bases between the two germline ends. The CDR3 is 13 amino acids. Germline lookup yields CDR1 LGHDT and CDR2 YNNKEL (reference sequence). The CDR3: CASSHPRIYEQFF. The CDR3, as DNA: TGTGCCAGCAGCCACCCCAGGATTTATGAGCAGTTCTTC.

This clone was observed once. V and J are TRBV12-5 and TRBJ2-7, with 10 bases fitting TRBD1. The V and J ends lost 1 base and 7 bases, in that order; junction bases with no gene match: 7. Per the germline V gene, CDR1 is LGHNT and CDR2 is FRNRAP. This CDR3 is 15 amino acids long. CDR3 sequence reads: CASGLGQGARGEQYF. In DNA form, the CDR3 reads TGTGCTAGTGGTTTGGGACAGGGGGCGCGCGGAGAGCAGTACTTC.

The chain's CDR3 is CASSVTGTGDSPLHF. The DNA of the CDR3 is TGCGCCAGCAGCGTGACCGGGACAGGGGACTCACCCCTCCACTTT. The chain has TRBV5-1 and TRBJ1-6; 10 positions match TRBD1. Germline CDR1 reads SGHRS; CDR2 reads YFSETQ. The CDR3 totals 15 residues. The V segment lost 4 bases and the J segment 10 bases; nucleotides outside the gene matches: 8.

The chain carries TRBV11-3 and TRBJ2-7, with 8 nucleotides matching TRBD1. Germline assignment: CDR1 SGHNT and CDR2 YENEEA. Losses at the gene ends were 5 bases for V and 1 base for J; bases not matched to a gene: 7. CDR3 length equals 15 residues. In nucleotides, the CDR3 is TGTGCCAGCAGCCCAGCATGGACAGGGTCCTACGAGCAGTACTTC. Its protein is CASSPAWTGSYEQYF.

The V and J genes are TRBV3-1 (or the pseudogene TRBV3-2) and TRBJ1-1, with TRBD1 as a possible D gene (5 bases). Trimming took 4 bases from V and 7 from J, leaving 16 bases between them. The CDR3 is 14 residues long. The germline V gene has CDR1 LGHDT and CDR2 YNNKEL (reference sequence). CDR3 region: CASSLGDRASEAFF. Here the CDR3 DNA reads TGTGCCAGCAGCCTAGGAGACAGAGCGAGTGAAGCTTTCTTT.

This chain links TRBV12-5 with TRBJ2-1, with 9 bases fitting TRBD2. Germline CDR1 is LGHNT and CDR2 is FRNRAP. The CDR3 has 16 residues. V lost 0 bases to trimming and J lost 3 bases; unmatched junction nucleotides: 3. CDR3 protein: CASGLVAGGYYNEQFF. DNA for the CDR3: TGTGCTAGTGGTTTGGTAGCGGGGGGCTACTACAATGAGCAGTTCTTC.

The CDR3: CASSHQGNSPLHF. In DNA form, the CDR3 reads TGTGCCAGCAGCCATCAGGGAAATTCACCCCTCCACTTT. This rearrangement joins TRBV3-1 (or the pseudogene TRBV3-2) to TRBJ1-6; tentatively, D is TRBD1 (5 bases). CDR3 size: 13 residues. V lost 3 bases and J lost 7, with 7 bases in between. Germline V lookup: CDR1 LGHDT, CDR2 YNNKEL (reference sequence).

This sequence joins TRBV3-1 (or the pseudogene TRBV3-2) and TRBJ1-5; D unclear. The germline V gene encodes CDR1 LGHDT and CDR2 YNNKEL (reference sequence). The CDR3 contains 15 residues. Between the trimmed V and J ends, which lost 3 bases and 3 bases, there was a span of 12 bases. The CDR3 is CASSQGVGTNQPQHF. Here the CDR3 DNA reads TGTGCCAGCAGCCAGGGCGTTGGCACCAATCAGCCCCAGCATTTT.

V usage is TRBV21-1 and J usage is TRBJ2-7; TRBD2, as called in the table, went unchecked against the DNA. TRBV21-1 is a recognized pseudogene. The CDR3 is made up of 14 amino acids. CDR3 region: CASSKERSSYEQYV. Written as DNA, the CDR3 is TGTGCCAGCAGCAAGGAACGGAGCTCCTACGAGCAGTACGTC.

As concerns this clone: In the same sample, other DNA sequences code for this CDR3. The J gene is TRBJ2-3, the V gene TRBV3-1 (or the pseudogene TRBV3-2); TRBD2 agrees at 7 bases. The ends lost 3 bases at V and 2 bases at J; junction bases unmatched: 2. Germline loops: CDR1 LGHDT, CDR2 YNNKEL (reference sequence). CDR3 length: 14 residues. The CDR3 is CASSQRGSTDTQYF. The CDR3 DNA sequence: TGTGCCAGCAGCCAGCGGGGGTCCACAGATACGCAGTATTTT.

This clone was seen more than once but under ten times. The CDR3 DNA follows: TGTGCCAGTAGTACCGGGACAGGGAATCAGCCCCAGCATTTT. Translating it yields CASSTGTGNQPQHF. The chain combines TRBV19 with TRBJ1-5; 9 nucleotides match TRBD1. The ends lost 4 bases at V and 4 bases at J; junction bases unmatched: 2. This CDR3 spans 14 amino acids. In germline, CDR1 is LNHDA, CDR2 SQIVND (reference sequence).

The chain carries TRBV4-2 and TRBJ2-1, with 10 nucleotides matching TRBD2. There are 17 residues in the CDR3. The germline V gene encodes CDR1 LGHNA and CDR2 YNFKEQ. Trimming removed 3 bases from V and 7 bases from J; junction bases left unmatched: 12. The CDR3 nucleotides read TGTGCCAGCAGCCACTCAATCGGACTAGCGGCTTATAATGAGCAGTTCTTC. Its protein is CASSHSIGLAAYNEQFF.

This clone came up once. CDR3 DNA sequence: TGTGCCAGCTCACCTTCTCGAGACAGTAATGAAAAACTGTTTTTT. This sequence encodes CASSPSRDSNEKLFF. The chain is built from TRBV18 and TRBJ1-4; a possible D gene is TRBD1 (5 bases). The CDR3 loop spans 15 amino acids. Germline CDR1 reads KGHSH; CDR2 reads LQKENI. Trimming removed 3 bases from V and 4 bases from J, with 12 bases in between.

The CDR3 DNA follows: TGTGCCAGCAGCCTGGCCTTCTCTGGGGCCAACGTCCTGACTTTC. Translated, it gives CASSLAFSGANVLTF. The chain links TRBV5-4 to TRBJ2-6; the D is unclear. V was clipped by 4 bases and J by 0 bases, with 8 bases between them. CDR3 length: 15 amino acids. Germline CDR1 reads SGHNT; CDR2 reads YYREEE (reference sequence).

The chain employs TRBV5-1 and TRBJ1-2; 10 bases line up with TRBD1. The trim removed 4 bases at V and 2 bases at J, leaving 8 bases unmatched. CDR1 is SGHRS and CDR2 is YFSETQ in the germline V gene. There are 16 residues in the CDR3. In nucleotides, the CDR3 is TGCGCCAGCAGCCTGGGACAGGGGCGGGAAAACTATGGCTACACCTTC. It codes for CASSLGQGRENYGYTF.

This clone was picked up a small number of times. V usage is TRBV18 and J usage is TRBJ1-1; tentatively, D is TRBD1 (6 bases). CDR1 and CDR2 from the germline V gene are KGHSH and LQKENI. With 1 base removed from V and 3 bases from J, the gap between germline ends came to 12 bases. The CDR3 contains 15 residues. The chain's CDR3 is CASSPRTGFYTEAFF. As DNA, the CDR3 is TGTGCCAGCTCACCACGAACAGGGTTTTACACTGAAGCTTTCTTT.

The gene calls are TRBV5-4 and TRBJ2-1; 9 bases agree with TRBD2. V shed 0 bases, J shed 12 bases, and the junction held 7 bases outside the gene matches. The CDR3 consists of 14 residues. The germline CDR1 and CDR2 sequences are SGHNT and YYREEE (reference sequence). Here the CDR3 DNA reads TGTGCCAGCAGCTTGGGTTCGTTTAGCGGGGGGCAGTTCTTC. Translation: CASSLGSFSGGQFF.

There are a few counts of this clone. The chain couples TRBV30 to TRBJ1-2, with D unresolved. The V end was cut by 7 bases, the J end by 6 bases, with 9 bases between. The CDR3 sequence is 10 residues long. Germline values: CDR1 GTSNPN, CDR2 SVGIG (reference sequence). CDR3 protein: CALYRDGYTF. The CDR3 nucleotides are TGTGCCTTATACAGAGATGGCTACACCTTC.

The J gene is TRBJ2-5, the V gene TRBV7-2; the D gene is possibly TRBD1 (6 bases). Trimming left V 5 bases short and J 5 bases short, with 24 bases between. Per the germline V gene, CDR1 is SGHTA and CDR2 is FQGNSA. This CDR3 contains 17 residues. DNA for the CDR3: TGTGCCAGCAGCAGGAGTGGGACACACGCCCCCCCGGAGACCCAGTACTTC. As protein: CASSRSGTHAPPETQYF. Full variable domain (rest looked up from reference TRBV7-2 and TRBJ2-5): GAGVSQSPSNKVTEKGKDVELRCDPISGHTALYWYRQSLGQGLEFLIYFQGNSAPDKSGLPSDRFSAERTGGSVSTLTIQRTQQEDSAVYLCASSRSGTHAPPETQYFGPGTRLLVL.

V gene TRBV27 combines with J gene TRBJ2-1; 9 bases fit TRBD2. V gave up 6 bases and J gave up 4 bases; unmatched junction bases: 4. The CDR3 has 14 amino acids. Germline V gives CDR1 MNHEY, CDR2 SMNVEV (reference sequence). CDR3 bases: TGTGCCAGCAGGGTTAGCGGGGGATACAATGAGCAGTTCTTC. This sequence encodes CASRVSGGYNEQFF.

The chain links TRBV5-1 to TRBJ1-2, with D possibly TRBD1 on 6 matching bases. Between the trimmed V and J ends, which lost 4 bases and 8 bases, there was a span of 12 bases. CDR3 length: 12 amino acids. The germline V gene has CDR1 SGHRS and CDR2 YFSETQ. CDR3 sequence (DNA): TGCGCCAGCAGCCCCGGGACAAGCGGCTACACCTTC. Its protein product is CASSPGTSGYTF.

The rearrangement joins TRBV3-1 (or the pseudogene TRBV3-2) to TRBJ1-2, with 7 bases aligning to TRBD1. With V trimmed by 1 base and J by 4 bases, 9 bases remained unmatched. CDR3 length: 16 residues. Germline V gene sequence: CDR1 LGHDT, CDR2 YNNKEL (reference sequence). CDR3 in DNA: TGTGCCAGCAGCCAAGGTAGAACCGGGACAGCCTATGGCTACACCTTC. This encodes CASSQGRTGTAYGYTF.

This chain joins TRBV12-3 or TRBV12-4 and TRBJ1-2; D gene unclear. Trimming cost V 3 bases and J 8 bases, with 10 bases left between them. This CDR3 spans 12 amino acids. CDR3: CASSFGVSGYTF. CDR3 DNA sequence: TGTGCCAGCAGTTTTGGAGTGAGCGGCTACACCTTC.

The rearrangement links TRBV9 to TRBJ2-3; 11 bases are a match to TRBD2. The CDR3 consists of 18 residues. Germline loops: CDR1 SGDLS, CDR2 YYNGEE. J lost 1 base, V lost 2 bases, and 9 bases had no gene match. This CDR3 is CASSVVGTTSGGTDTQYF. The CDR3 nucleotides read TGTGCCAGCAGCGTGGTCGGAACGACTAGCGGGGGCACAGATACGCAGTATTTT.

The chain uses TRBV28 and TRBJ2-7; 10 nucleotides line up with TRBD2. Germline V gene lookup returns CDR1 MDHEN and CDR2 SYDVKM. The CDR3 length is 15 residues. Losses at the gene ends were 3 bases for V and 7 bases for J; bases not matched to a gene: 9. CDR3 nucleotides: TGTGCCAGCAGTTTGCGTAGCGGGGGGCCCCAAGAGCAGTACGTC. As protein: CASSLRSGGPQEQYV.

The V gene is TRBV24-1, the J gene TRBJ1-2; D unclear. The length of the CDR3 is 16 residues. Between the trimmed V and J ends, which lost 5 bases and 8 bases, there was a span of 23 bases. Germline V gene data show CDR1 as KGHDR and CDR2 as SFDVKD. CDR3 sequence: CATSVLPRGREDGYTF. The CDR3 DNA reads TGTGCCACCAGTGTCCTGCCTCGTGGGAGGGAGGACGGCTACACCTTC.

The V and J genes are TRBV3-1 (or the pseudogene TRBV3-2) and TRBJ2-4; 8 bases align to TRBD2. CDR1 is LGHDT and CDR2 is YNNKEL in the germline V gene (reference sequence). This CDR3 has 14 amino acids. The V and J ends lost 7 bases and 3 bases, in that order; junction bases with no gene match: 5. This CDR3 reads CASTPGGGKNIQYF. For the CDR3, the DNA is TGTGCCAGCACCCCGGGGGGGGGCAAAAACATTCAGTACTTC.

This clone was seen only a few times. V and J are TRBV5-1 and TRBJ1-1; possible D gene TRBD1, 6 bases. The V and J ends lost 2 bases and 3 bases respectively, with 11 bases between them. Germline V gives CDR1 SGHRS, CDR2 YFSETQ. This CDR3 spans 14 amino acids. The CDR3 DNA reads TGCGCCAGCAGCTTACGGACAGCAGACACTGAAGCTTTCTTT. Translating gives CASSLRTADTEAFF.